The 10 T cell receptor beta chains given below trace back to one sample, sequenced in a study of radiation and T cells in renal cell carcinoma (TCRdb year 2020). According to the study, the label for this sample's time point signals: baseline pretreatment blood. This sample's treatment or condition label indicates: 15 Gy SBRT to primary tumor, nephrectomy 4 weeks later. Library method: the immunoSEQ multiplex PCR assay. This immuneACCESS table, as held by TCRdb, lists in-frame sequences with V and J called but not all clones. Of the missing ones, under half trace to an unresolved V gene in checked studies; the others have no known cause. The sample table shows 130,000 or so clones, and approximately 87% are seen once. The biggest ten clones account for 20% to 25% of the sample. This specimen was blood, taken from a patient whose treatment included radiotherapy and nephrectomy. The receptors come from a woman aged 45-65 years with renal cell carcinoma.

This clone occurred a few times. The chain couples TRBV28 to TRBJ1-2; 7 bases fit TRBD1. The CDR3 loop spans 13 amino acids. Germline-derived CDR1 and CDR2 are MDHEN and SYDVKM. The junction had 2 bases not matched to a gene; V was cut back by 3 bases and J by 4 bases. This CDR3 is CASSFPGGYGYTF. In DNA, the CDR3 is TGTGCCAGCAGTTTTCCAGGGGGCTATGGCTACACCTTC.

For the CDR3, the DNA is TGCGCCAGCACCTCAGGGGGGGCGGAAGGCTACACCTTC. Amino acid sequence: CASTSGGAEGYTF. The chain links TRBV10-2 to TRBJ1-2; 7 bases line up with TRBD1. The ends lost 7 bases at V and 8 bases at J; junction bases unmatched: 10. Germline assignment: CDR1 WSHSY and CDR2 SAAADI. This CDR3 has 13 amino acids.

The V gene is TRBV5-6, the J gene TRBJ2-7; 10 bases are shared with TRBD2. Per the germline V gene, CDR1 is SGHDT and CDR2 is YYEEEE. V shed 1 base, J shed 1 base, and the junction held 8 bases outside the gene matches. This CDR3 region has 17 residues. The CDR3 DNA follows: TGTGCCAGCAGCTTGTGGCTAGCGGGAGTCTGGTCCTACGAGCAGTACTTC. Its translation: CASSLWLAGVWSYEQYF.

The gene calls are TRBV28 and TRBJ1-1; D is possibly TRBD1 (5 bases). V lost 6 bases and J 8 bases, leaving 16 bases between the germline ends. CDR1 and CDR2 (germline): MDHEN, SYDVKM. This CDR3 is built from 13 residues. CDR3: CASSPPGTEEAFF. The CDR3 nucleotides are TGTGCCAGCAGCCCCCCTGGGACGGAAGAAGCTTTCTTT. Supplemented by reference TRBV28 and TRBJ1-1, the full variable domain reads DVKVTQSSRYLVKRTGEKVFLECVQDMDHENMFWYRQDPGLGLRLIYFSYDVKMKEKGDIPEGYSVSREKKERFSLILESASTNQTSMYLCASSPPGTEEAFFGQGTRLTVV.

This chain uses TRBV28 with TRBJ1-1; no clear D. V lost 8 bases to trimming and J lost 4 bases, with 23 bases between them. The CDR3 loop spans 16 amino acids. Looked up from germline, CDR1 is MDHEN and CDR2 is SYDVKM. The CDR3 nucleotides are TGTGCCAGCGGTCCTGTGCGGGGTGTTCGTATCACTGAAGCTTTCTTT. Translating gives CASGPVRGVRITEAFF.

Only one count was recorded for this clone. This sequence joins TRBV25-1 and TRBJ1-1; no firm D call. Germline V lookup: CDR1 MGHDK, CDR2 SYGVNS. The CDR3 is 15 residues long. The V end was cut by 6 bases, the J end by 4 bases, with 18 bases between. CDR3 in DNA: TGTGCCAGCAGACATAGGACGATACTGGCCACTGAAGCTTTCTTT. Its protein product is CASRHRTILATEAFF.

V gene TRBV4-3 combines with J gene TRBJ1-5; the D is unclear. Germline CDR1 is LGHNA and CDR2 is YSLEER. The V end was cut by 4 bases, the J end by 2 bases, with 6 bases between. The CDR3 consists of 13 residues. The CDR3: CASSLSGNQPQHF. As DNA, the CDR3 is TGCGCCAGCAGCCTGTCGGGCAATCAGCCCCAGCATTTT.

The chain joins TRBV9 to TRBJ1-4, with D possibly matching TRBD1 (6 bases). The CDR3 spans 14 residues. Germline-derived CDR1 and CDR2 are SGDLS and YYNGEE. V was trimmed by 4 bases and J by 4 bases, leaving 11 bases between them. The CDR3 protein is CASSSDRSNEKLFF. CDR3 bases: TGTGCCAGCAGCTCCGACAGGAGTAATGAAAAACTGTTTTTT.

The rearrangement uses TRBV9 and TRBJ1-2; D not resolved. This CDR3 is built from 15 residues. CDR1 is SGDLS, CDR2 YYNGEE, per germline. Trimming pared 4 bases from V and 4 bases from J, leaving 17 bases between. The CDR3 bases are TGTGCCAGCAGCCCCCACGAGCACCCGACCTATGGCTACACCTTC. This sequence encodes CASSPHEHPTYGYTF.

J is TRBJ2-7 and V is TRBV6-4; 7 nucleotides agree with TRBD1. Germline CDR1 and CDR2: MRHNA and SNTAGT. The J segment lost 0 bases and the V segment lost 6 bases, leaving 5 bases of the junction unmatched. This CDR3 contains 14 residues. CDR3 nucleotide sequence: TGTGCCAGCAGGGTAGACAGGGACTCCTACGAGCAGTACTTC. Protein product: CASRVDRDSYEQYF.